The clone carrying this TCR beta chain was detected a few times. The antigen is undetermined. Both 60 Vbeta primers and 13 Jbeta primers went into the PCR. Assay used: immunoSEQ multiplex PCR; TCRdb lists only in-frame clones, some missing. The profile shows about 130,000 clones, 79% of them singletons. This record comes from a study of cytomegalovirus exposure and HLA in healthy donors. Points from the study as a whole: The authors later found HLA-associated TCR beta chains more clonally expanded than equally common others. Prediction of most subjects' HLA-A and HLA-B alleles by TCR beta sequences was reportedly accurate. Overall, around 160 TCR beta chains were annotated as cytomegalovirus-associated.

Germline V gene data show CDR1 as SQVTM and CDR2 as ANQGSEA. This CDR3 is built from 12 residues. Trimming took 8 bases from V and 3 from J, leaving 12 bases between them. The TCR comes from a man aged 40-49 years in good health and CMV-seropositive. Sequencing was performed on PBMCs. The chain couples TRBV29-1 to TRBJ2-3; D not resolved. The CDR3 is CSSRGGTDTQYF. CDR3 nucleotide sequence: TGCAGCTCCCGTGGCGGTACAGATACGCAGTATTTT.